A selection of T cell receptor beta chains follows, all from one sample in a study of Graves' ophthalmopathy and Graves' hyperthyroidism. MiXCR, run by TCRdb on the multiplex PCR reads, gives a single entry per CDR3 protein. The sample has over 500,000 distinct CDR3 sequences, 20% to 25% seen once; the top ten hold roughly 7.4%. The sample consisted of peripheral blood. The origin of the receptors is a woman aged 18-29 years with stable Graves' hyperthyroidism. Some clones in this sample may be carry-over from other donors' samples. The CDR3 runs from the conserved cysteine through the conserved F or W. Each record gives: D gene, clone size, V gene, J gene, CDR3 protein, CDR3 DNA. A D gene is named only where the DNA matches it firmly. Where a row states a size, it is once, few, many or the class of an expanded clone; other rows omit it.

>-|-|TRBV5-1|TRBJ2-6
CASSLDSNSGANVLTF
TGCGCCAGCAGCTTAGACAGCAACTCTGGGGCCAACGTCCTGACTTTC
>-|many|TRBV27|TRBJ1-1
CASSPDIVSSEAFF
TGTGCCAGCAGCCCGGACATCGTATCTTCTGAAGCTTTCTTT
>TRBD1|-|TRBV6-2/TRBV6-3|TRBJ2-7
CASRTGNHEQYF
TGTGCCAGCAGGACAGGGAACCACGAGCAGTACTTC
>-|few|TRBV27|TRBJ1-2
CASSLPRESANYGYTF
TGTGCCAGCAGTTTACCGCGGGAGTCTGCAAACTATGGCTACACCTTC
>-|many|TRBV6-4|TRBJ1-5
CASSDRRGEGLQPQHF
TGTGCCAGCAGTGACCGGCGGGGCGAGGGGTTACAGCCCCAGCATTTT
>TRBD1|many|TRBV19|TRBJ2-4
CASSIGNPGQPKNIQHF
TGTGCCAGTAGTATTGGGAATCCGGGACAGCCCAAAAACATTCAGCACTTC
>-|many|TRBV4-2|TRBJ2-7
CASSQEETGSYEQYF
TGTGCCAGCAGCCAAGAAGAGACAGGCTCCTACGAGCAGTACTTC
>TRBD2|-|TRBV4-1|TRBJ2-7
CASTPTGGGPYEQYF
TGCGCCAGCACCCCGACTGGCGGGGGTCCCTACGAGCAGTACTTC
>-|many|TRBV28|TRBJ2-2
CASKQGWNTGELFF
TGTGCCAGCAAACAGGGATGGAACACCGGGGAGCTGTTTTTT
>TRBD2|-|TRBV11-1|TRBJ2-5
CASSKAGTSGVYQETQYF
TGTGCCAGCAGCAAAGCCGGGACTAGCGGGGTTTACCAAGAGACCCAGTACTTC
>-|few|TRBV19|TRBJ1-1
CASSSGSRGTEAFF
TGTGCCAGTAGCTCCGGGAGCAGAGGGACTGAAGCTTTCTTT
>-|many|TRBV12-3/TRBV12-4|TRBJ1-5
CASSFNLQYNQPQHF
TGTGCCAGCAGTTTTAATTTGCAGTACAATCAGCCCCAGCATTTT
>-|-|TRBV27|TRBJ2-7
CASSLFSEQGRHEQYF
TGTGCCAGCAGTTTATTCTCAGAGCAGGGGCGACACGAGCAGTACTTC
>TRBD1|many|TRBV28|TRBJ1-5
CASSPQGATQPQHF
TGTGCCAGCAGTCCACAGGGGGCTACTCAGCCCCAGCATTTT
>-|few|TRBV10-3|TRBJ2-2
CAISPGTGELFF
TGTGCCATCAGTCCAGGGACCGGGGAGCTGTTTTTT
>TRBD2|many|TRBV28|TRBJ2-7
CASSPSLAGGRLYEQYF
TGTGCCAGCAGTCCATCGCTAGCGGGAGGACGCCTCTACGAGCAGTACTTC